This TCR beta chain originates from a study of CD8 T cells in ankylosing spondylitis. For this clonotype: Antigen specificity is unknown.

General observations from the study: In reactive arthritis synovial fluid and blood, some motif variants had been reported before. For ankylosing spondylitis blood, a TCR beta motif of eight or nine highly homologous variants appeared characteristic. Clones tied to disease were said to be significantly enriched in matched ankylosing spondylitis synovial fluid.

The CDR3 loop spans 16 amino acids. Germline V gene data show CDR1 as SGHDT and CDR2 as YYEEEE. V dropped 4 bases and J dropped 7 bases, with 21 bases sitting between them. TCRdb re-derived calls from the 5' RACE reads in MiXCR, one entry per CDR3 protein. The data contain about 450,000 distinct CDR3 sequences, 25% to 30% of them singletons. This sequence was found in a male donor with ankylosing spondylitis. The sequenced sample consisted of blood, either unsorted or a sorted T cell fraction (not recorded which). The gene calls are TRBV5-6 and TRBJ2-1, with D possibly TRBD2 on 6 matching bases. In nucleotides, the CDR3 is TGTGCCAGCAGCCGAAAAGGGTGGGAGGCATCAAATGAGCAGTTCTTC. Protein sequence: CASSRKGWEASNEQFF.